The 4 T cell receptor beta chains given below trace back to one sample, sequenced in a study of blood T cell repertoires in COVID-19. The repertoire was sequenced with immunoSEQ multiplex PCR; TCRdb's copy has only in-frame clones and lacks some. The sample includes 95,000 to 100,000 clones, 85% to 95% of them seen just once. The material sequenced was peripheral blood. All receptors come from a man aged 50 or older with active COVID-19.

This sequence joins TRBV6-5 and TRBJ2-1, with D possibly being TRBD2 (7 bases). The CDR3 length is 15 residues. V lost 7 bases to trimming and J lost 4 bases, with 17 bases between them. CDR1 and CDR2 from the germline V gene are MNHEY and SVGAGI. CDR3 nucleotide sequence: TGTGCCAGCAATAGGGGGGGGACTGTGTACAATGAGCAGTTCTTC. The encoded protein is CASNRGGTVYNEQFF.

The chain recombines TRBV7-9 with TRBJ2-7, with D perhaps TRBD2 (7 bases). Germline V lookup: CDR1 SEHNR, CDR2 FQNEAQ (reference sequence). The CDR3 runs 15 residues. The V and J ends lost 5 bases and 3 bases respectively, with 17 bases between them. The CDR3 nucleotides read TGTGCCAGCAGCCTAGGGGGAGGGAGTGGCTACGAGCAGTACTTC. Its protein is CASSLGGGSGYEQYF. The whole variable domain, remainder taken from reference TRBV7-9 and TRBJ2-7, is DTGVSQNPRHKITKRGQNVTFRCDPISEHNRLYWYRQTLGQGPEFLTYFQNEAQLEKSRLLSDRFSAERPKGSFSTLEIQRTEQGDSAMYLCASSLGGGSGYEQYFGPGTRLTVT.

By sample fraction, this clone is large. The chain has TRBV18 and TRBJ1-1, with TRBD1 as a possible D gene (6 bases). The CDR3 contains 14 residues. The germline CDR1 and CDR2 sequences are KGHSH and LQKENI. Deletions cut 6 bases from V and 3 bases from J, with 14 bases between. In nucleotides, the CDR3 is TGTGCCAGCTCTCCAACAGGGTATTACACTGAAGCTTTCTTT. As protein: CASSPTGYYTEAFF.

This chain joins TRBV4-1 and TRBJ1-3, with TRBD1 identical over 11 bases. CDR1 and CDR2 from the germline V gene are MGHRA and YSYEKL. This CDR3 is 17 amino acids long. V was pared by 6 bases and J by 0 bases, with 7 bases of the junction left unmatched. CDR3: CASRPRDRGYSGNTIYF. The CDR3 bases are TGCGCCAGCAGGCCTCGGGACAGGGGGTACTCTGGAAACACCATATATTTT.